This paragraph covers one TCR beta chain sequence. The sample comes from a study of cytomegalovirus exposure and HLA in healthy donors. Turning to the study itself: As an earlier analysis found, roughly 170 million T cells yielded some 120 million unique TCR beta sequences.

V lost 10 bases and J 4 bases, leaving 22 bases between the germline ends. This CDR3 has 15 amino acids. Looked up from germline, CDR1 is LNHDA and CDR2 is SQIVND (reference sequence). Amplification used 60 Vbeta primers and 13 Jbeta primers. Method: immunoSEQ multiplex PCR; TCRdb's copy keeps in-frame clones and lacks some. The sample consists of 90,000 to 150,000 clones, roughly 80% of them appearing once. The source material was PBMCs. The source of this sequence is a man in his forties or fifties in good health and CMV-seronegative. This sequence joins TRBV19 and TRBJ2-5, with D perhaps TRBD2 (6 bases). The CDR3 DNA sequence: TGTGCCACTAGGAGGGCCCAAAGAAGGCCAGAGACCCAGTACTTC. It translates to CATRRAQRRPETQYF.